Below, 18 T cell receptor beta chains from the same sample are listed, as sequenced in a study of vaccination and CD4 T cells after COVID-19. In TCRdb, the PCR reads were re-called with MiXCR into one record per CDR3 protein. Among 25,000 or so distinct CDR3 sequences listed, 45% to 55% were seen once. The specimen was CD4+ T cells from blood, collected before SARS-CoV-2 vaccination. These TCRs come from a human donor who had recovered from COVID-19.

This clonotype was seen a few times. In DNA form, the CDR3 reads TGCAGTGCTAGAGGGACAGGTCTCAGCAATCAGCCCCAGCATTTT. Its translation is CSARGTGLSNQPQHF. The genes are TRBV20-1 and TRBJ1-5, with 7 bases lining up with TRBD1. The CDR3 totals 15 residues. Germline V gives CDR1 DFQATT, CDR2 SNEGSKA (reference sequence). The V segment lost 1 base and the J segment 1 base; nucleotides outside the gene matches: 4.

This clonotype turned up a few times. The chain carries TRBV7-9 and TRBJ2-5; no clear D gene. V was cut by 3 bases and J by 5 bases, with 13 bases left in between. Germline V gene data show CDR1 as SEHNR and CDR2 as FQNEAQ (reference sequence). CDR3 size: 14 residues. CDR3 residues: CASSLAGRMETQYF. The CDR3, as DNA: TGTGCCAGCAGCTTGGCCGGAAGAATGGAGACCCAGTACTTC.

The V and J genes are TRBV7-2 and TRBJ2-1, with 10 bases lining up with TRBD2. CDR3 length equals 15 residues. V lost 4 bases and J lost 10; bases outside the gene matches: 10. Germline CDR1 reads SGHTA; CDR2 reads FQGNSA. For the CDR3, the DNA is TGTGCCAGCAGCTCCTCTAGCGGGGGAGGTGGGGAGCAGTTCTTC. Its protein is CASSSSSGGGGEQFF. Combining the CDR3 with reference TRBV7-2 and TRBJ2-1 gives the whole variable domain GAGVSQSPSNKVTEKGKDVELRCDPISGHTALYWYRQSLGQGLEFLIYFQGNSAPDKSGLPSDRFSAERTGGSVSTLTIQRTQQEDSAVYLCASSSSSGGGGEQFFGPGTRLTVL.

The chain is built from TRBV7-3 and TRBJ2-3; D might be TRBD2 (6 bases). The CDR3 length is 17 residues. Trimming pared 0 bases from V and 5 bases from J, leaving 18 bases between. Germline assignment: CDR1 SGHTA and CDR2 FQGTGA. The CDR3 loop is CASSLTGTTDGGDTQYF. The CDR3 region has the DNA TGTGCCAGCAGCTTAACCGGGACGACCGACGGGGGAGATACGCAGTATTTT.

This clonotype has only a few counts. This chain's CDR3 is CASSLILWGEGETQYF. The DNA of the CDR3 is TGTGCCAGCAGTTTAATTCTTTGGGGGGAGGGAGAGACCCAGTACTTC. The chain combines TRBV28 with TRBJ2-5, with 7 bases identical to TRBD2. Germline-derived CDR1 and CDR2 are MDHEN and SYDVKM. This CDR3 contains 16 residues. Trimming took 2 bases from V and 4 from J; bases not matched to a gene: 10.

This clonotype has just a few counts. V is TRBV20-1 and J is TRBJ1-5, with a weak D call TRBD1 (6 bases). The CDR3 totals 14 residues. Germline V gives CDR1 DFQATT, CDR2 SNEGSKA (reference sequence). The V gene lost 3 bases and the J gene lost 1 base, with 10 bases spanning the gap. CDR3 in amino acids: CSASLGQSNQPQHF. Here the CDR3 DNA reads TGCAGTGCTAGCCTCGGACAGAGCAATCAGCCCCAGCATTTT.

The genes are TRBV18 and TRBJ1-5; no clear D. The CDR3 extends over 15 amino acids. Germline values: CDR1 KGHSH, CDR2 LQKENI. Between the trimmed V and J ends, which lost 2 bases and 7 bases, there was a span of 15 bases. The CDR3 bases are TGTGCCAGCTCACCAGTTTGGGTTTCGGGGCAGCCCCAGCATTTT. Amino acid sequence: CASSPVWVSGQPQHF.

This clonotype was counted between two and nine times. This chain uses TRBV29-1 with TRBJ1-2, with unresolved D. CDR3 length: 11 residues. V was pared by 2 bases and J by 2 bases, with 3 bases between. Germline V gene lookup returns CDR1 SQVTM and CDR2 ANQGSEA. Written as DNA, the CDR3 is TGCAGCGTTGAAAGCAACTATGGCTACACCTTC. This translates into CSVESNYGYTF.

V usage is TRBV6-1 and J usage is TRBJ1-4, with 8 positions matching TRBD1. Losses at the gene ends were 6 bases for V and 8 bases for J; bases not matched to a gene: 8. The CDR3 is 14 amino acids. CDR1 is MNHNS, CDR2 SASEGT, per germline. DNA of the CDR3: TGTGCCAGCAGGCCTTGGGACAGGCGCGAAAAACTGTTTTTT. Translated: CASRPWDRREKLFF.

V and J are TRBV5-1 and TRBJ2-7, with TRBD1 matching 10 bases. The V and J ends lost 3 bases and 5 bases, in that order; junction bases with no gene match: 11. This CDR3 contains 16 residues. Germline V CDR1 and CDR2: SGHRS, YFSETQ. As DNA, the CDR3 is TGCGCCAGCAGCTCTGCGGACAGGGGGAGTATCGACGAGCAGTACTTC. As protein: CASSSADRGSIDEQYF.

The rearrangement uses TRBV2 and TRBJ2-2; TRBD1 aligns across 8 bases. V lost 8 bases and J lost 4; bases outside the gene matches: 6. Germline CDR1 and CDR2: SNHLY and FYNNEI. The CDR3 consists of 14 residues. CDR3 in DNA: TGTGCCAGCTTGGGGGACAGGTTCACCGGGGAGCTGTTTTTT. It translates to CASLGDRFTGELFF.

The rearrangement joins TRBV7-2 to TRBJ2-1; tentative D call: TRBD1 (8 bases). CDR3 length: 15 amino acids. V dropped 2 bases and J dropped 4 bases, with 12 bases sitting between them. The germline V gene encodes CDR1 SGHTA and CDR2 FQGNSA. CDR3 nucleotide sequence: TGTGCCAGCAGCTTAAAACAGGGGGGGTACAATGAGCAGTTCTTC. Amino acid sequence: CASSLKQGGYNEQFF.

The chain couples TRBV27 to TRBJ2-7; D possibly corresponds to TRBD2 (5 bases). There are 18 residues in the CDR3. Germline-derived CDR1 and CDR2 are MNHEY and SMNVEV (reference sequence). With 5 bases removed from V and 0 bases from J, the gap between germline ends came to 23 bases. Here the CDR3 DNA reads TGTGCCAGCAGTCCCCGGAGGAGAGGGATACCCAGCTCCTACGAGCAGTACTTC. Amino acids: CASSPRRRGIPSSYEQYF.

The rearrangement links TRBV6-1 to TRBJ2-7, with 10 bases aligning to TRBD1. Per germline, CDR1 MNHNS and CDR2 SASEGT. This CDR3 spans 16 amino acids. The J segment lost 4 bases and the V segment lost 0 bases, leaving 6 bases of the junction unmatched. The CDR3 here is CASSEALTGGFYEQYF. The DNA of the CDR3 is TGTGCCAGCAGTGAAGCATTGACAGGGGGCTTTTACGAGCAGTACTTC.

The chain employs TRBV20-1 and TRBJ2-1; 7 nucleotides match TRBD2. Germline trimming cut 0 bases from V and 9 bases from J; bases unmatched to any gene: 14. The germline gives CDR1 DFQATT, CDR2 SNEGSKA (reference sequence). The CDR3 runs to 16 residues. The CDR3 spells CSARDPAGKGSGEQFF. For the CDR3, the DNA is TGCAGTGCTAGAGATCCAGCGGGGAAGGGGTCTGGTGAGCAGTTCTTC.

Here the CDR3 DNA reads TGTGCCAGCAGCTTAACCGGGGCCACTGAAGCTTTCTTT. Amino acids: CASSLTGATEAFF. The chain joins TRBV7-2 to TRBJ1-1, with a possible D match to TRBD1 (5 bases). The CDR3 has 13 amino acids. Germline loops: CDR1 SGHTA, CDR2 FQGNSA. V lost 2 bases to trimming and J lost 4 bases, with 8 bases between them.

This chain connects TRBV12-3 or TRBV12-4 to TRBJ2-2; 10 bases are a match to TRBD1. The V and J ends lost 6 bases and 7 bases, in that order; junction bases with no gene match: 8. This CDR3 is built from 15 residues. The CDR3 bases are TGTGCCAGCAGCCCTGACAGGGGGCGTATCGGGGAGCTGTTTTTT. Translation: CASSPDRGRIGELFF.

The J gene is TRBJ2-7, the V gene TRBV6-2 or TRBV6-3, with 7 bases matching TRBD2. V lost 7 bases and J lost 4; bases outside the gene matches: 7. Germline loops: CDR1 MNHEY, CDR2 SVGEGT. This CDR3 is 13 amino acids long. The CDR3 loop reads CASTNGGSYEQYF. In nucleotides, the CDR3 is TGTGCCAGCACCAACGGCGGGAGTTACGAGCAGTACTTC.